These 8 T cell receptor beta chains came from one sample sequenced in a study of blood T cells in healthy people across ages. With a J-beta primer mix and a sample-barcoded 5' primer, a second PCR ran 7 to 11 cycles. Each CDR3 protein is one row after TCRdb ran MiXCR on the 5' RACE reads. The table has fewer than 900,000 distinct CDR3 sequences, approximately 43% seen once. The sequencing sample was made of blood. The receptors shown here come from a woman aged 55-70 years in good health.

The chain employs TRBV29-1 and TRBJ1-4; 9 bases align to TRBD1. Trimming took 7 bases from V and 5 from J; bases not matched to a gene: 2. The CDR3 consists of 12 residues. The germline CDR1 and CDR2 sequences are SQVTM and ANQGSEA. DNA for the CDR3: TGCAGCGCGACAGGGGGGAATGAAAAACTGTTTTTT. The encoded protein is CSATGGNEKLFF.

The chain links TRBV5-1 to TRBJ2-3, with D possibly matching TRBD2 (5 bases). CDR1 is SGHRS, CDR2 YFSETQ, per germline. The V and J ends lost 4 bases and 5 bases respectively, with 17 bases between them. This CDR3 has 15 amino acids. The CDR3 bases are TGCGCCAGCAGCAAACTAGTTTCGGGTGGAGATACGCAGTATTTT. It specifies CASSKLVSGGDTQYF.

This rearrangement joins TRBV9 to TRBJ2-3; possible D gene TRBD2, 5 bases. CDR3 size: 14 residues. Germline values: CDR1 SGDLS, CDR2 YYNGEE. Trimming stripped 3 bases from V and 5 bases from J, with 13 bases between. DNA for the CDR3: TGTGCCAGCAGCGAGCGCGGGCCAGGAGATACGCAGTATTTT. This sequence encodes CASSERGPGDTQYF.

The CDR3 is CASSYAGTSEFEQYF. The CDR3 DNA sequence: TGTGCCAGCAGTTACGCCGGGACATCTGAGTTCGAGCAGTACTTC. V gene TRBV6-5 combines with J gene TRBJ2-7, with a weak D call TRBD1 (6 bases). Per germline, CDR1 MNHEY and CDR2 SVGAGI. V was shortened by 2 bases and J by 6 bases, with 17 bases between the two germline ends. This CDR3 is built from 15 residues.

The V gene is TRBV20-1, the J gene TRBJ2-7; D assignment may be TRBD1 or TRBD2 (5 bases each). V lost 3 bases and J lost 0, with 24 bases in between. Per germline, CDR1 DFQATT and CDR2 SNEGSKA (reference sequence). The CDR3 length is 18 residues. CDR3 sequence reads: CSASAPANGAEFSYEQYF. DNA of the CDR3: TGCAGTGCTAGTGCACCGGCTAACGGGGCTGAATTCTCCTACGAGCAGTACTTC.

The CDR3 is CASRGLGVGNTIYF. CDR3 bases: TGTGCCAGCAGGGGCCTGGGGGTAGGAAACACCATATATTTT. The rearrangement uses TRBV12-3 or TRBV12-4 and TRBJ1-3, with a weak D call TRBD1 (5 bases). This CDR3 has 14 amino acids. Trimming cost V 6 bases and J 4 bases, with 13 bases left between them.

The gene calls are TRBV12-3 or TRBV12-4 and TRBJ1-6; D is ambiguous. The CDR3 is 14 residues long. V lost 6 bases and J 12 bases, leaving 18 bases between the germline ends. The CDR3 nucleotides are TGTGCCAGCAGCCAGGACCAGGTCCGGGTACCCCTCCACTTT. Its protein is CASSQDQVRVPLHF.

This clonotype was found a few times. V usage is TRBV6-5 and J usage is TRBJ1-5; D uncertain. V was trimmed by 4 bases and J by 4 bases, leaving 8 bases between them. Germline CDR1 is MNHEY and CDR2 is SVGAGI. The CDR3 length is 13 residues. CDR3 region: CASSSAINQPQHF. In DNA form, the CDR3 reads TGTGCCAGCAGTTCCGCTATAAATCAGCCCCAGCATTTT.